This T cell receptor beta chain was observed in a study of cytomegalovirus exposure and HLA in healthy donors (dated by TCRdb to the late 2010s). A note on the overall study: An earlier analysis of approximately 600 of the donors reported roughly 300 Gb of sequence data and roughly 110 million unique TCR beta sequences from about 200 million T cells. Both class I and class II loci were covered by HLA typing, at four-digit resolution. Every discovery cohort repertoire had been produced on one sequencing platform. Donor age, sex, ethnicity and CMV serostatus were compiled alongside the repertoire data. Roughly 5 DR-DQ haplotypes were handled as single units for association and clustering, since linkage in the cohort was strong. The study profiled the T cell repertoires of under 850 subjects by immunosequencing and related them to cytomegalovirus serostatus. Roughly 300 gigabases of sequencing data and about 92 million unique TCR sequences made up an early release that covered approximately 700 HLA-typed donors. The study aimed to test whether cataloging public T cell receptors could reveal signatures of past pathogen exposure. Of the approximately 400 genotyped donors, about 80% fell in the genetic ancestry cluster associated with self-reported Caucasian donors. Genome-wide SNP genotypes for about three fifths of the roughly 700 donors were used in a later genetic analysis, which treated that subset as a discovery cohort. Besides the first cohort of under 700 subjects, a separate validation cohort made up of over a hundred different subjects was used. Across some 400 genotyped donors of the cohort, an average of roughly 230,000 unique TCR beta nucleotide sequences per donor were sequenced, and roughly a sixth of those sequences were non-productive. In a later analysis, previously published TCR beta repertoires from several hundred donors were re-analyzed and high-resolution HLA genotyping was added so that TCR occurrence patterns could be studied. An earlier analysis of 587 of the donors used high-throughput TCR beta sequencing to judge whether each TCR beta V gene segment behaved as functional or pseudogenic. The number of donors typed differed by locus, with about 629-630 for A, B, C, DRB1 and DQB1, approximately 500 for DQA1, under 610 for DPA1, and some 450 for DPB1. The study combined high-throughput TCR immunosequencing, statistical association of individual TCRs with disease status, and machine learning to predict cytomegalovirus infection status. The later analysis used no new phenotypic data to find candidate immune exposures, relying instead on TCR beta sequences and their occurrence across donors. General conclusions and limits of the study: Approximately 18 rarely observed V segments, including chromosome 9 orphons, were excluded from the earlier analysis of 550 to 700 of the donors because counts were too low. HLA typing was unavailable for some donors at each locus, so association tests used only the typed subset. In a later analysis, several top co-occurrence clusters were reported to appear linked to parvovirus B19, influenza, CMV and Epstein-Barr virus. A group of highly shared sequence variants was considered likely to be a technical artifact of the sequencing pipeline. Some IMGT-functional V segments, including TRBV6-2 and TRBV6-3, could not be told apart with the 87-base-pair reads, so those segments were excluded. Broadly in line with IMGT annotations, most TCR beta V segments showed up in productive rearrangements about 90% or about 30% of the time in an earlier analysis of several hundred of the donors. According to the authors, the approach could potentially be generalized to other disease states and immunological phenotypes. A later analysis found that TCR association rates varied across HLA loci, with DRB1 alleles showing the most associated TCRs and HLA-C alleles the fewest. Most TCR sequences were seen in very few donors, while some public TCRs were found in many individuals. Linkage disequilibrium might explain the correlated functional status among segregating V segments, but an unknown experimental factor could not be excluded. In both the original and validation cohorts, the classifier was reported to diagnose cytomegalovirus status with high specificity and sensitivity. A few of the identified cytomegalovirus-associated TCR beta chains were confirmed in vitro to be specific for cytomegalovirus antigens. Strong co-occurrence of HLA alleles, especially DR and DQ, made assigning TCR associations to individual alleles difficult. In this cohort, only TCR beta chains were sequenced, and detectable features were limited by the absence of alpha or paired-chain data. Presence/absence analyses assumed roughly uniform sequencing depth across donors, an assumption that may not hold. A later genetic analysis reported fewer N-insertions in productive TCRs among donors in an Asian-associated ancestry cluster than the roughly 650-donor mean. A further reported finding was that TCR beta sequences accurately predicted the HLA-A and HLA-B alleles for most subjects in the first cohort. A later analysis associated about 17,000 TCR beta sequences with specific HLA alleles at a false discovery rate of 0.05. Compared with equally common non-associated chains, HLA-associated TCR beta chains in a later analysis were more clonally expanded and had lower generation probabilities. The only immune exposure information available for the cohort was CMV serostatus. In a later analysis, most CMV-associated TCR beta chains were found to appear HLA-restricted, with HLA associations seemingly driven largely by CMV exposure. An association between a missense DCLRE1C variant and V-gene and J-gene trimming of TCR beta chains was found in a later genetic analysis and replicated in an independent cohort. The study gave a list of 150 to 200 TCR beta chains associated with cytomegalovirus.

The cohort consisted of some 730 healthy bone marrow donors. All cohort members were sampled while nominally healthy, although unrecorded immune exposures were likely present. The donor tested CMV seronegative and was one of the 352 seronegative cohort members. A peripheral blood sample was collected from each donor, and TCR beta sequencing was performed on peripheral blood mononuclear cells. Genomic DNA extraction from the blood cell samples was performed with the Qiagen DNeasy Blood Extraction Kit. Remarks on this clone: What this receptor recognizes is not known. Base qualities are not recorded, but no much larger clone differs from it by a single base. Other DNA sequences in this sample translate to the same CDR3.

Library preparation used the immunoSEQ multiplex PCR assay. For the multiplex PCR, a mixture combining 60 forward primers for TCR Vbeta segments and 13 reverse primers for TCR Jbeta segments was used. A multiplex PCR assay on genomic DNA amplified the CDR3 region of rearranged TCR beta genes. On the Illumina HiSeq System, the amplified TCR beta libraries were sequenced as 87-base-pair reads. Per the source publication's procedure: In a later analysis, tens of millions of unique TCR beta chains were counted across the 666 repertoires, and approximately 11 million of these chains were shared by at least two donors. To remove PCR and sequencing errors, raw reads were error-corrected and collapsed into unique sequences using a nearest-neighbor algorithm that merged closely related sequences. Alignment of CDR3 sequences to IMGT reference sequences was used to assign V, D and J gene segments. Each retained sequence needed at least a six-nucleotide match to both a V gene segment and a J gene segment. A rearrangement was called productive if the CDR3 had no stop codons and remained in frame with V and J, and every other rearrangement was called non-productive. Following IMGT convention, CDR3 was defined as the stretch from the second conserved V-encoded cysteine to the conserved J-encoded phenylalanine. Sequences without an unambiguous match to a single V gene segment were excluded from the earlier analysis of 450 to 650 of the donors. An earlier analysis of several hundred of the donors classified V segments as functional when productive rearrangements were above 56.7% and as segregating when the standard deviation between donors was above 5%. A statistical classification framework was developed to diagnose cytomegalovirus status using the catalog of TCR beta chain sequences. V and J gene assignment, in a later analysis, came from comparing TCR nucleotide sequences with IMGT/GENE-DB human TR gene sequences. Using the TCRdist pipeline, a later analysis assigned CDR3 sequences along with most-parsimonious VDJ recombination scenarios. A later analysis defined each TCR beta chain by its CDR3 amino acid sequence plus V-gene family, and excluded reads lacking a unique V-gene family. As a way to deal with suspected cross-contamination and a sequencing artifact, a later analysis dropped roughly 600 nucleotide sequences that were highly shared and had low generation probability. In a later analysis, a clonal expansion index was calculated for each public chain from normalized within-repertoire ranks of inferred template counts. Generation probabilities in a later analysis came from a VDJ recombination model fitted to out-of-frame rearrangements, and those results were checked against IGoR. In a later analysis, hypergeometric tests were used to score TCR-TCR, TCR-HLA and TCR-CMV co-occurrence, with a repertoire-size bias correction applied to TCR pairs. To estimate false discovery rates, a later analysis permuted the HLA or CMV assignments 20 times. In a later analysis, co-occurring TCRs were grouped using DBSCAN, with TCRdist sequence similarity added in when clustering inside HLA-allele-positive subsets. Repertoires with fewer than 30,000 or more than 120,000 public chains, plus five repertoires with anomalous nucleotide sharing, were excluded from co-occurrence clustering. Imported from immuneACCESS, the table was reduced by TCRdb to in-frame sequences with V and J called. These copies leave out some clones; in studies compared against another copy, an unresolved V gene accounts for under half, and the cause of the remainder is not known. D and trimming were read from the DNA, whereas the V and J calls and clone size are those reported in that table. This sample gives about 120,000 clones in total; around 70% of them show up just once. Of the sample, roughly 7% is held by the ten largest clones.

The junction shows trimming of 1 base on V and 2 bases on J, and the gene matches do not reach 3 bases of it. There are 17 amino acids in the CDR3, from cysteine to phenylalanine inclusive. The only DNA kept is the CDR3, 51 bases in frame from the first base. CDR1 and CDR2, per the germline V gene, are SGHTA and FQGNSA. Sequencing was carried out using PBMCs. The rearrangement combines TRBV7-2 with TRBJ2-5, with TRBD2 identical over 14 junction bases. The TCR comes from a male donor in good health and CMV-seronegative. The DNA reads TGTGCCAGCAGCTTAGTGGGGACTAGCGGGGGACAAGAGACCCAGTACTTC. It encodes CASSLVGTSGGQETQYF.